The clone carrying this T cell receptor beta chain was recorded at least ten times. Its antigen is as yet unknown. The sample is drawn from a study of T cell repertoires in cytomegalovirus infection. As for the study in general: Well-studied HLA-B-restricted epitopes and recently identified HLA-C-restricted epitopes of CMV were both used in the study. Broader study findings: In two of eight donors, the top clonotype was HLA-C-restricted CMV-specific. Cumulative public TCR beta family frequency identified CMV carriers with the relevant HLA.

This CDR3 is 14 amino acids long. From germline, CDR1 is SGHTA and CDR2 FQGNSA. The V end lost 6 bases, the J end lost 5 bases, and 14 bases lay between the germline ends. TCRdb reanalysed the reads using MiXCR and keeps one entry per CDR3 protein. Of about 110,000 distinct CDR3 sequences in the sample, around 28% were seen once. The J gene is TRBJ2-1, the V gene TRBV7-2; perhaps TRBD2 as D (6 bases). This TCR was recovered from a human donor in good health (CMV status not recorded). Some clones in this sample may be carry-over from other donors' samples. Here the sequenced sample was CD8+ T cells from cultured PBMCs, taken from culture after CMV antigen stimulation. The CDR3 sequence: CASRRVAENNEQFF. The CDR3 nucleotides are TGTGCCAGCAGACGGGTAGCGGAGAACAATGAGCAGTTCTTC. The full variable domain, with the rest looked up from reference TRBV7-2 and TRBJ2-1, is GAGVSQSPSNKVTEKGKDVELRCDPISGHTALYWYRQSLGQGLEFLIYFQGNSAPDKSGLPSDRFSAERTGGSVSTLTIQRTQQEDSAVYLCASRRVAENNEQFFGPGTRLTVL.